This T cell receptor beta chain was identified during a study of monozygotic twins with inflammatory bowel disease. As concerns this clonotype: Its antigen is undetermined.

The CDR3 has 16 residues. Germline CDR1 and CDR2: LGHDT and YNNKEL (reference sequence). Total RNA amounting to roughly 3,400 ng went into each TCR library. Addition of UMIs with a 6-nucleotide sample barcode was achieved by template switching. Using the 5' RACE reads, TCRdb records one entry per CDR3 protein without DNA. The record lists about 210,000 distinct CDR3 sequences, of which the ten most abundant hold 1.5% to 2%. Study-wide points: By inverse Simpson index, TCRbeta diversity was lower in IBD patients than in healthy co-twins. Treatment differences in immunosuppression may have added variability to the repertoires of patients.

The chain uses TRBV3-1 and TRBJ2-1; the D call of TRBD1 rests on TCRdb alone, since no DNA is present to check it. This TCR was sampled from a human donor with ulcerative colitis or Crohn's disease, or a healthy co-twin of an affected twin (not recorded which). The sequenced material came from blood. CDR3 sequence: CASSQQGGISYNEQFF.